These T cell receptor beta chains were read from a single sample in a study of memory CD4+ T cells and cytomegalovirus serostatus. Profiled with immunoSEQ multiplex PCR; TCRdb holds only in-frame clones, not every one. The sample holds some 54,000 clones, around four fifths seen once. What was sequenced was memory CD4+ T cells from blood. These receptors came from an adult in good health and CMV-seropositive. The CDR3 runs from the conserved cysteine through the conserved F or W. The order of the fields is clone size, D gene, J gene, V gene, CDR3 length, CDR3 DNA, CDR3 protein. D genes are given only for firm matches. Only some rows state a clone size, as once, few, many or a class for expanded clones.

few	-	TRBJ2-3	TRBV7-9	15	TGTGCCAGCAGCTCACCCGGACGCGGCACAGATACGCAGTATTTT	CASSSPGRGTDTQYF
-	-	TRBJ2-3	TRBV30	12	TGTGCCTGGAGCCCTAACACGTATACGCAGTATTTT	CAWSPNTYTQYF
-	TRBD1	TRBJ2-1	TRBV5-1	16	TGCGCCAGCAGCTTCACAGGGGAGAGGGCCTACAATGAGCAGTTCTTC	CASSFTGERAYNEQFF
-	-	TRBJ2-1	TRBV29-1	12	-	CSVVWGQGSRVF
-	TRBD1	TRBJ1-1	TRBV20-1	10	TGCAGTGTGAAGGACAGGGGAGCTTTCTTT	CSVKDRGAFF
-	TRBD2	TRBJ2-1	TRBV23-1	17	TGCGCCAGCAGTCAATTCGAGACTAGCGGCTCCTACAATGAGCAGTTCTTC	CASSQFETSGSYNEQFF
-	TRBD1	TRBJ2-5	TRBV28	12	TGTGCCAGCAGTTGGACAGGGGAGACCCAGTACTTC	CASSWTGETQYF
-	TRBD1	TRBJ2-2	TRBV5-1	15	TGCGCCAGCAGCACGACAGGGGTGGACACCGGGGAGCTGTTTTTT	CASSTTGVDTGELFF
-	-	TRBJ1-1	TRBV5-6	14	TGTGCCAGCAGCCGAGTCGACAGCCGCCTAGGGGCTTTCTTT	CASSRVDSRLGAFF
-	-	TRBJ2-7	TRBV5-4	13	TGTGCCAGCAGCTTGCAGGCTGGCTACGAGCAGTACTTC	CASSLQAGYEQYF
-	-	TRBJ2-3	TRBV11-3	14	TGTGCCAGCAGCTTTTGGGGGAGTGGAGATACGCAGTATTTT	CASSFWGSGDTQYF
-	-	TRBJ2-1	TRBV27	17	TGTGCCAGCAGTCTTGATTATATTCGGACGAGCCACAATGAGCAGTTCTTC	CASSLDYIRTSHNEQFF
-	-	TRBJ2-5	TRBV19	13	TGTGCCAGTAGTAATGACAGGCAAGAGACCCAGTACTTC	CASSNDRQETQYF
-	-	TRBJ2-5	TRBV19	14	TGTGCCAGTAGTATAGCACACCAGGGGAAGACCCAGTACTTC	CASSIAHQGKTQYF
-	-	TRBJ2-4	TRBV28	17	TGTGCCAGCAGTCTTACCGGGCCCGCGGGGGCCAAAAACATTCAGTACTTC	CASSLTGPAGAKNIQYF
few	-	TRBJ1-2	TRBV18	13	TGTGCCAGCTCACCGACCGAACAGGGTTACTACACCTTC	CASSPTEQGYYTF
-	TRBD1	TRBJ2-2	TRBV5-1	14	TGCGCCAGCAGCTTACAGGGGGCCCCCGGGGAGCTGTTTTTT	CASSLQGAPGELFF
-	TRBD1	TRBJ1-1	TRBV6-6	14	TGTGCCAGCAGTTACAGGGACAGGGGGCCGGAAGCTTTCTTT	CASSYRDRGPEAFF
-	-	TRBJ2-3	TRBV7-3	13	TGTGCCAGCAGCTGGCAGGGCGCAGATACGCAGTATTTT	CASSWQGADTQYF
-	TRBD1	TRBJ2-6	TRBV4-1	17	TGCGCCAGCAGCCAAGTGGGACAGGGAGCTGGGGCCAACGTCCTGACTTTC	CASSQVGQGAGANVLTF
few	-	TRBJ1-5	TRBV19	15	TGTGCCAGTCGGATGCTTGGGGCTAGCAATCAGCCCCAGCATTTT	CASRMLGASNQPQHF
-	-	TRBJ2-1	TRBV14	13	TGTGCCAGCAGCTACCGGACTTCCAATGAGCAGTTCTTC	CASSYRTSNEQFF
-	-	TRBJ2-7	TRBV28	12	TGTGCCAGCAGCCCAGTTCGGTACGAGCAGTACTTC	CASSPVRYEQYF
-	TRBD1	TRBJ2-5	TRBV30	13	TGTGCCTGGGGGACAGGGGGAAGGAAGACCCAGTACTTC	CAWGTGGRKTQYF
-	-	TRBJ2-7	TRBV5-1	13	TGCGCCAGCCGACCGGGACCACAGGGAGGGCAGTACTTC	CASRPGPQGGQYF
few	-	TRBJ1-1	TRBV5-1	15	TGCGCCAGCAGCTTGGCCGCAGGTGGGAACACTGAAGCTTTCTTT	CASSLAAGGNTEAFF
-	-	TRBJ1-5	TRBV19	12	TGTGCCAGTAGAGATAGCAATCAGCCCCAGCATTTT	CASRDSNQPQHF
once	-	TRBJ1-2	TRBV9	15	TGTGCCAGCAGTGGGATAAAAGGGGGATTCTATGGCTACACCTTC	CASSGIKGGFYGYTF
few	-	TRBJ1-1	TRBV7-2	14	TGTGCCAGCAGCTCGTATTCCTTGGGGACTGAAGCTTTCTTT	CASSSYSLGTEAFF
-	TRBD2	TRBJ2-7	TRBV4-1	15	TGCGCCAGCAGCCAATTGACTAGCGGGATAAAGGAGCAGTACTTC	CASSQLTSGIKEQYF
-	TRBD1	TRBJ1-3	TRBV30	15	TGTGCCTGGAGTGCCGATACAGGGGCTGGAAACACCATATATTTT	CAWSADTGAGNTIYF
-	-	TRBJ1-1	TRBV5-4	11	TGTGCCAGCAGGGATAACACTGAAGCTTTCTTT	CASRDNTEAFF
-	TRBD1	TRBJ1-3	TRBV5-4	15	TGTGCCAGCAGCTTGTGGACAGGGGTTGGAAACACCATATATTTT	CASSLWTGVGNTIYF
once	-	TRBJ2-5	TRBV9	15	TGTGCCAGCAGCGTAGGGGGGCTAGGGCCCGAGACCCAGTACTTC	CASSVGGLGPETQYF
-	-	TRBJ2-2	TRBV25-1	18	TGTGCCAGCAGTGAAAGGCTTGGCAAGGGGCCGAACACCGGGGAGCTGTTTTTT	CASSERLGKGPNTGELFF
-	TRBD1	TRBJ2-2	TRBV5-1	17	TGCGCCAGCAGCTTCCCAGTACAGGGGGCAGAAACCGGGGAGCTGTTTTTT	CASSFPVQGAETGELFF
-	-	TRBJ2-5	TRBV6-5	11	TGTGCCAGCAGTTACATCGGGACCCAGTACTTC	CASSYIGTQYF
-	TRBD2	TRBJ2-1	TRBV9	18	TGTGCCAGCAGCGTCATCTCTTCTAGCGGGGGGACCTACAATGAGCAGTTCTTC	CASSVISSSGGTYNEQFF
once	-	TRBJ1-1	TRBV7-2	14	TGTGCCAGCAGGCATTACAGGGTTGATACTGAAGCTTTCTTT	CASRHYRVDTEAFF
-	-	TRBJ2-1	TRBV7-9	15	TGTGCCAGCAGCTTAGTAGTAGCTCCGCAAGGCGCCCAGTTCTTC	CASSLVVAPQGAQFF
-	-	TRBJ2-2	TRBV7-8	13	TGTGCCAGCAGCTTTAGGAACACCGGGGAGCTGTTTTTT	CASSFRNTGELFF